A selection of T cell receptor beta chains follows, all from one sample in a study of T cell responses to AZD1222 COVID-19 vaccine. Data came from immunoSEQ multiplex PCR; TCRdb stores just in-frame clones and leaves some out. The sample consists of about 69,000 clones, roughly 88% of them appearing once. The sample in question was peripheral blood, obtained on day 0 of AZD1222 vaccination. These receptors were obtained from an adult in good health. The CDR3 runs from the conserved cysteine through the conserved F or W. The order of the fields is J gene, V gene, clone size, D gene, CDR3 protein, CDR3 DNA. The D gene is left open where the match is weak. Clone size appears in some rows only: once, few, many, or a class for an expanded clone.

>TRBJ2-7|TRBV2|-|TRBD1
CASRGGQGNYEQYF
TGTGCCAGCAGGGGGGGACAGGGGAACTACGAGCAGTACTTC
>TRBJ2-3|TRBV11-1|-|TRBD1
CASRGTVASTDTQYF
TGTGCCAGCAGGGGGACAGTAGCTAGCACAGATACGCAGTATTTT
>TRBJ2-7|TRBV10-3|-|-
CAIRALSSYEQYF
TGTGCCATCAGAGCGTTGTCCTCCTACGAGCAGTACTTC
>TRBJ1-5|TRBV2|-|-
CASRPQGSYNQPQHF
TGTGCCAGCAGACCCCAGGGGTCTTACAATCAGCCCCAGCATTTT
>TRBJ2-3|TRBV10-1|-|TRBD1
CARETGEPSTDTQYF
TGCGCCAGGGAAACAGGGGAACCTAGCACAGATACGCAGTATTTT
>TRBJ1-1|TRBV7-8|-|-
CASSSLEGDTEAFF
TGTGCCAGCAGCTCCCTGGAGGGAGATACTGAAGCTTTCTTT
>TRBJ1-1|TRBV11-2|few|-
CASSLGPMNTEAFF
TGTGCCAGCAGCTTAGGACCGATGAACACTGAAGCTTTCTTT
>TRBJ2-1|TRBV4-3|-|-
CASSQDQGEQFF
TGCGCCAGCAGCCAAGATCAGGGTGAGCAGTTCTTC
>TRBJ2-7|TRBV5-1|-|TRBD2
CASSLELAGYEQYF
TGCGCCAGCAGCTTGGAACTAGCGGGATACGAGCAGTACTTC
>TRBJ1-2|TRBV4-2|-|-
CASGDTGTVNYGYTF
TGTGCCAGCGGAGACACGGGGACGGTAAACTATGGCTACACCTTC
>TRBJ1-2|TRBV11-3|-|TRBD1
CAIFRDRIASNYGYTF
TGTGCCATTTTCCGGGACAGGATAGCCTCAAACTATGGCTACACCTTC
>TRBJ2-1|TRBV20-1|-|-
CSATKYEQFF
TGCAGTGCTACCAAGTATGAGCAGTTCTTC
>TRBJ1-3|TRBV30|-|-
CAWEWGSGNTIYF
TGTGCCTGGGAATGGGGCTCTGGAAACACCATATATTTT
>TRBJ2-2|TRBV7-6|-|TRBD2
CASSGGTSGGVNTGELFF
TGTGCCAGCAGCGGAGGGACTAGCGGGGGCGTTAACACCGGGGAGCTGTTTTTT
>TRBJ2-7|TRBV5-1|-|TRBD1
CASSPSGTGLEQYF
TGCGCCAGCAGCCCATCCGGGACAGGGCTTGAGCAGTACTTC
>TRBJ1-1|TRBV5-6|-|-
CASSLDGVGWNTEAFF
TGTGCCAGCAGCTTGGACGGGGTAGGCTGGAACACTGAAGCTTTCTTT
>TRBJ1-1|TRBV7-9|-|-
CASSPRGGGDTEAFF
TGTGCCAGCAGCCCCCGAGGGGGAGGGGACACTGAAGCTTTCTTT
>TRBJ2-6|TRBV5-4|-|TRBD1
CASRSGTGDSGANVLTF
TGTGCCAGCAGATCCGGGACAGGGGACTCTGGGGCCAACGTCCTGACTTTC
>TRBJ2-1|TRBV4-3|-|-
CASSQVGVNNEQFF
TGCGCCAGCAGCCAAGTCGGGGTTAACAATGAGCAGTTCTTC
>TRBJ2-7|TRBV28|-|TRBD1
CASSYQGAFYEQYF
TGTGCCAGCAGCTATCAGGGGGCGTTTTACGAGCAGTACTTC